This T cell receptor beta chain comes out of a study of T cell changes during pregnancy in multiple sclerosis. Sequencing was performed with immunoSEQ multiplex PCR; in TCRdb, only in-frame clones are kept and a portion is missing. The sample lists under 65,000 clones; approximately 94% were seen once. Per germline, CDR1 LNHDA and CDR2 SQIVND (reference sequence). This CDR3 region has 15 residues. J gave up 7 bases and V 6 bases, and 10 bases lay outside the gene matches. The TCR comes from a female donor with multiple sclerosis, enrolled in a pregnancy study. The sequenced sample was CD8+ T cells from peripheral blood mononuclear cells, obtained after pregnancy. The J gene is TRBJ2-2, the V gene TRBV19, with 8 bases lining up with TRBD1. The CDR3 nucleotides are TGTGCCAGTAGAATCGCTTCAGGGGGCATCGGGGAGCTGTTTTTT. Residues: CASRIASGGIGELFF.